Listed below are T cell receptor beta chains from one sample, sequenced in a study of blood T cell repertoires in COVID-19. The table came from immunoSEQ multiplex PCR; TCRdb's copy has only in-frame clones and leaves some out. The sample holds about 340,000 clones, about four fifths seen once. The sample was peripheral blood. The source is a man aged 30 to 39 with active or convalescent COVID-19. Both conserved end residues are part of each CDR3. The D gene is left open where the match is weak. Clone size is given for some rows only: seen once, a few or many times, or a class if the clone is expanded.

NA	TRBV30	TRBJ2-3	TRBD2	TGTGCCTGGACCTTGGGAATACTAGCGGATAGCACAGATACGCAGTATTTT	CAWTLGILADSTDTQYF
NA	TRBV15	TRBJ2-2	NA	TGTGCCACCAGCAGAACCCGGGACACTGTCACCGGGGAGCTGTTTTTT	CATSRTRDTVTGELFF
once	TRBV24-1	TRBJ2-1	TRBD2	TGTGCCACCAGTGGCCCTAAGGGACTAGCGGGAGGCCGGGAGCAGTTCTTC	CATSGPKGLAGGREQFF
few	TRBV5-6	TRBJ2-7	TRBD1	TGTGCCAGCAGTTCCGGGACAGGGAAGGTTGGGCAGTACTTC	CASSSGTGKVGQYF
NA	TRBV24-1	TRBJ2-1	TRBD2	TGTGCCACCAGTGACCAAGCTAGCGGGAGAAGGGATGAGCAGTTCTTC	CATSDQASGRRDEQFF
NA	TRBV4-3	TRBJ2-3	NA	TGCGCCAGCAGCCTTACTAGAGCCAGCACAGATACGCAGTATTTT	CASSLTRASTDTQYF
NA	TRBV7-3	TRBJ2-6	NA	TGTGCCAGCAGCTTAACACGGGGGGCCAACGTCCTGACTTTC	CASSLTRGANVLTF
few	TRBV5-4	TRBJ1-3	TRBD1	TGTGCCAGCAGCCCAGGACAGGGGCCCGGAAACACCATATATTTT	CASSPGQGPGNTIYF
NA	TRBV4-1	TRBJ1-1	NA	TGCGCCAGCAGCCGTGGCCTGAACACTGAAGCTTTCTTT	CASSRGLNTEAFF
NA	TRBV5-1	TRBJ2-5	NA	TGCGCCAGCAGCTTGGGCGGACTTAGCCAAGAGACCCAGTACTTC	CASSLGGLSQETQYF
once	TRBV9	TRBJ1-2	NA	TGTGCCAGCAGCGACAGGCAGAACTATGGCTACACCTTC	CASSDRQNYGYTF
once	TRBV7-3	TRBJ2-2	NA	TGTGCCAGCAGCCCCACCTATTCGACTAGCGGGGAGCTGTTTTTT	CASSPTYSTSGELFF
NA	TRBV5-4	TRBJ2-3	TRBD2	TGTGCCAGCAGCTTGGGGCTAGCGGGGGGCACAGATACGCAGTATTTT	CASSLGLAGGTDTQYF
NA	TRBV7-3	TRBJ1-1	NA	TGTGCCAGCAGCTCAGGACAAGCGAACACTGAAGCTTTCTTT	CASSSGQANTEAFF
NA	TRBV19	TRBJ1-2	NA	TGTGCCAGTAGTATACCCGCAGCTAACTATGGCTACACCTTC	CASSIPAANYGYTF
NA	TRBV15	TRBJ2-7	TRBD1	TGTGCCACCAGGAGGCAGGGGGCTTTAGGAGAGCAGTACTTC	CATRRQGALGEQYF